Presented here are 8 T cell receptor beta chains from one specimen sequenced in a study of CD8+ T cells in alopecia areata. After isolation, RNA underwent reverse transcription to generate cDNA as the sequencing template. Some clones are missing from TCRdb's copy, which holds only in-frame ones; the method was immunoSEQ multiplex PCR. The sample has 100,000 to 150,000 clones, about 50% seen once. Sequenced input: NKG2D-low CD8+ T cells sorted from blood. All receptors derive from a human donor with alopecia areata.

This chain uses TRBV28 with TRBJ2-3, with no clear D. The CDR3 covers 12 residues. The germline V and J ends were trimmed by 7 bases and 6 bases, with 11 bases remaining between them. CDR1 MDHEN and CDR2 SYDVKM come from the germline V gene. The CDR3 DNA reads TGTGCCAGCAAATCCGGGTTGGATACGCAGTATTTT. It translates to CASKSGLDTQYF.

The chain combines TRBV28 with TRBJ2-2; unclear D gene. CDR3 size: 12 residues. The germline V gene encodes CDR1 MDHEN and CDR2 SYDVKM. Trimming stripped 3 bases from V and 5 bases from J, with 4 bases between. CDR3: CASSFETGELFF. The CDR3 DNA is TGTGCCAGCAGTTTCGAGACCGGGGAGCTGTTTTTT.

The V and J genes are TRBV14 and TRBJ2-1; D gene ambiguous. V gave up 4 bases and J gave up 3 bases, with 13 bases separating them. Germline loops: CDR1 SGHDN, CDR2 FVKESK. The CDR3 covers 15 residues. The CDR3 DNA sequence: TGTGCCAGCAGCCTACGTAAAGGAAGCTACAATGAGCAGTTCTTC. Protein sequence: CASSLRKGSYNEQFF.

The chain combines TRBV29-1 with TRBJ1-1, with D possibly matching TRBD1 (5 bases). This CDR3 comprises 12 residues. CDR1 and CDR2 (germline): SQVTM, ANQGSEA. The V end was cut by 5 bases, the J end by 1 base, with 8 bases between. The CDR3 DNA reads TGCAGCGTTCCTACAGGGAACACTGAAGCTTTCTTT. Protein product: CSVPTGNTEAFF.

The V and J genes are TRBV7-2 and TRBJ2-1, with D possibly called TRBD1 or TRBD2 (5 bases each). Between the trimmed V and J ends, which lost 3 bases and 8 bases, there was a span of 11 bases. The germline CDR1 and CDR2 sequences are SGHTA and FQGNSA. The CDR3 runs to 13 residues. The CDR3 sequence is CASSFEGMHEQFF. CDR3 DNA: TGTGCCAGCAGCTTTGAGGGGATGCATGAGCAGTTCTTC.

The chain recombines TRBV4-1 with TRBJ2-3; either TRBD1 or TRBD2 may fit D (5 bases each). There are 13 residues in the CDR3. CDR1 and CDR2 from the germline V gene are MGHRA and YSYEKL. Trimming took off 3 bases at V and 5 bases at J, with 9 bases between the two ends. CDR3 nucleotides: TGCGCCAGCAGCCAGGGACGTAGAGATACGCAGTATTTT. This encodes CASSQGRRDTQYF.

This rearrangement joins TRBV29-1 to TRBJ2-1; possibly TRBD1 for D (8 bases). Per the germline V gene, CDR1 is SQVTM and CDR2 is ANQGSEA. The CDR3 covers 16 residues. V lost 6 bases, J lost 8 bases, and 26 bases lay in between. CDR3 sequence (DNA): TGCAGCGTGGGGGGGTTGGAGGACAGGGCTTTCGATGAGCAGTTCTTC. This sequence encodes CSVGGLEDRAFDEQFF.

This chain connects TRBV30 to TRBJ1-1, with D maybe TRBD1 (6 bases). The CDR3 length is 12 residues. The V end lost 1 base, the J end lost 6 bases, and 9 bases lay between the germline ends. CDR1 GTSNPN and CDR2 SVGIG come from the germline V gene (reference sequence). The DNA of the CDR3 is TGTGCCTGGAGTGGGTCAGGGGCTGAAGCTTTCTTT. It specifies CAWSGSGAEAFF.